This TCR beta chain originates from a study of naive and memory T cell subsets. General study findings and limits: The RNA method is potentially sensitive to activation and differentiation changes.

Ligated cDNA underwent four rounds of PCR with nested alpha and beta constant region primers and SP2. TCRdb reprocessed the 5' RACE reads via MiXCR and lists one record per CDR3 protein. The sample shows over 45,000 distinct CDR3 sequences, over 6% of them seen only once. A UMI-containing oligonucleotide was joined by 3' ligation to the TCR cDNA template. Comments on this clonotype: The antigen remains undetermined.

The receptor's source is a female donor in good health.

CDR3 bases: TGTGCCAGCAGCGTAGGCAGTAGCAATCAGCCCCAGCATTTT. This translates into CASSVGSSNQPQHF. V gene TRBV9 combines with J gene TRBJ1-5; D not resolved. Germline V lookup: CDR1 SGDLS, CDR2 YYNGEE. The CDR3 runs to 14 residues. V lost 0 bases to trimming and J lost 0 bases, with 4 bases between them.